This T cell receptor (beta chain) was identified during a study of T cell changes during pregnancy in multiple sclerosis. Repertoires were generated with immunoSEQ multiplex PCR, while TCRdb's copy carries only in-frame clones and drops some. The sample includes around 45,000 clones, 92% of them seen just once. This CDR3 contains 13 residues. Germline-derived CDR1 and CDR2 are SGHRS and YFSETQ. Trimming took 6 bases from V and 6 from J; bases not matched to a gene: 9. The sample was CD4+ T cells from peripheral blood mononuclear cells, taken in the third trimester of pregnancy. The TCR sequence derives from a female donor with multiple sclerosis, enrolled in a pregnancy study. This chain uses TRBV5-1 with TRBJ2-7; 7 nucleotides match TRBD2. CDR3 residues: CASTPGLGAEQYF. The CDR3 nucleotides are TGCGCCAGCACCCCAGGACTAGGCGCCGAGCAGTACTTC.